This entry lists 24 T cell receptor beta chains sequenced from one sample in a study of OX40 agonist ivuxolimab in advanced cancers. Clones were read by immunoSEQ multiplex PCR, and TCRdb kept only the in-frame ones, dropping some. Here the sample spans 50,000 or so clones, approximately 80% being singletons. Sequenced here: CD4+ or CD8+ T cells sorted from blood, sampled in a trial of the OX40 agonist ivuxolimab. These receptors were obtained from an adult with an advanced solid tumor such as melanoma, head and neck, liver or kidney cancer.

J is TRBJ2-1 and V is TRBV27; D may be TRBD1 (7 bases). The CDR3 totals 15 residues. Trimming took off 3 bases at V and 7 bases at J, with 16 bases between the two ends. Germline lookup yields CDR1 MNHEY and CDR2 SMNVEV (reference sequence). The CDR3 loop is CASSLRRGLANEQFF. CDR3 coding DNA: TGTGCCAGCAGTTTGAGGAGGGGGCTCGCAAATGAGCAGTTCTTC.

The chain has TRBV5-1 and TRBJ1-2, with 7 nucleotides matching TRBD1. The J segment lost 6 bases and the V segment lost 7 bases, leaving 6 bases of the junction unmatched. CDR3 length: 12 residues. The V gene's germline CDR1 is SGHRS and CDR2 YFSETQ. As DNA, the CDR3 is TGCGCCAGCGGCAGCACAGGGGATGGCTACACCTTC. This translates into CASGSTGDGYTF.

As to this clone: The same CDR3 also results from other DNA sequences found in this sample. The chain recombines TRBV5-4 with TRBJ2-5; TRBD2 aligns across 12 bases. The CDR3 is 16 amino acids. Germline-derived CDR1 and CDR2 are SGHNT and YYREEE (reference sequence). V lost 2 bases, J lost 2 bases, and 4 bases stayed unmatched. This chain's CDR3 is CASSLGLAGSQETQYF. CDR3 in DNA: TGTGCCAGCAGCTTAGGACTAGCGGGGTCTCAAGAGACCCAGTACTTC.

This rearrangement joins TRBV9 to TRBJ2-1; 12 nucleotides align to TRBD2. CDR3 size: 16 residues. After removal of 0 bases from V and 6 bases from J, the junction contained 4 bases not matched to a gene. The germline CDR1 and CDR2 sequences are SGDLS and YYNGEE. CDR3: CASSVAPSGGANEQFF. CDR3 DNA: TGTGCCAGCAGCGTAGCGCCTAGCGGGGGGGCCAATGAGCAGTTCTTC.

This clone was observed a few times. DNA of the CDR3: TGTGCCAGCAGCCACGACAGGACCGGGGGCTACACCTTC. Encoded protein: CASSHDRTGGYTF. V and J are TRBV27 and TRBJ1-2, with a tentative D call TRBD1 (6 bases). This CDR3 contains 13 residues. Trimming stripped 6 bases from V and 8 bases from J, with 16 bases between. CDR1 and CDR2 from the germline V gene are MNHEY and SMNVEV (reference sequence).

V gene TRBV7-6 combines with J gene TRBJ2-1, with 13 bases matching TRBD2. J gave up 9 bases and V 3 bases, and 20 bases lay outside the gene matches. CDR1 and CDR2 from the germline V gene are SGHVS and FNYEAQ. The CDR3 contains 20 residues. This CDR3 reads CASSFPPGLAGPDAKGEQFF. CDR3 nucleotides: TGTGCCAGCAGCTTTCCCCCGGGACTAGCGGGGCCTGACGCTAAGGGTGAGCAGTTCTTC. Combining the CDR3 with reference TRBV7-6 and TRBJ2-1 gives the whole variable domain GAGVSQSPRYKVTKRGQDVALRCDPISGHVSLYWYRQALGQGPEFLTYFNYEAQQDKSGLPNDRFSAERPEGSISTLTIQRTEQRDSAMYRCASSFPPGLAGPDAKGEQFFGPGTRLTVL.

The chain carries TRBV4-1 and TRBJ1-6; 9 bases map to TRBD1. Germline V gene sequence: CDR1 MGHRA, CDR2 YSYEKL. This CDR3 is built from 15 residues. Trimming cost V 5 bases and J 8 bases; bases outside gene matches: 7. Here the CDR3 reads CASSNSRDRDSPLHF. In DNA form, the CDR3 reads TGCGCCAGCAGCAATAGCAGGGACAGGGATTCACCCCTCCACTTT.

Of note for this clone: In the same sample, other DNA sequences code for this CDR3. V usage is TRBV19 and J usage is TRBJ1-2; unclear D gene. Between the trimmed V and J ends, which lost 5 bases and 0 bases, there was a span of 7 bases. The CDR3 sequence is 13 residues long. CDR1 is LNHDA, CDR2 SQIVND, per germline (reference sequence). The CDR3 DNA follows: TGTGCCAGTAGTTTCCAGGCTAACTATGGCTACACCTTC. Its translation: CASSFQANYGYTF.

The V and J genes are TRBV30 and TRBJ1-4; 8 bases agree with TRBD1. V was pared by 6 bases and J by 8 bases, with 5 bases of the junction left unmatched. Per germline, CDR1 GTSNPN and CDR2 SVGIG (reference sequence). The CDR3 sequence is 12 residues long. CDR3 in DNA: TGTGCCTGCAGGGGGCCTGGAGAAAAACTGTTTTTT. Translation gives CACRGPGEKLFF.

This clone has only a few counts. The J gene is TRBJ2-3, the V gene TRBV7-2; 8 nucleotides line up with TRBD2. The CDR3 has 15 amino acids. The trim removed 8 bases at V and 9 bases at J, leaving 16 bases unmatched. Germline V CDR1 and CDR2: SGHTA, FQGNSA. The DNA of the CDR3 is TGTGCCAGCTCACTTAGCGGGGTGGGGTCCGGGACGCAGTATTTT. Residues: CASSLSGVGSGTQYF.

The chain employs TRBV4-2 and TRBJ1-1; 7 nucleotides line up with TRBD1. V lost 1 base and J lost 1; bases outside the gene matches: 9. Germline V gene lookup returns CDR1 LGHNA and CDR2 YNFKEQ. The CDR3 consists of 17 residues. This CDR3 reads CASSQGRGGFGNTEAFF. As DNA, the CDR3 is TGTGCCAGCAGCCAAGGCAGGGGGGGCTTCGGGAACACTGAAGCTTTCTTT.

CDR3 region: CAWTPQRGYSPLHF. In DNA, the CDR3 is TGTGCCTGGACCCCCCAAAGGGGCTACTCACCCCTCCACTTT. The chain links TRBV30 to TRBJ1-6, with a possible D match to TRBD1 (5 bases). The CDR3 is made up of 14 amino acids. CDR1 is GTSNPN, CDR2 SVGIG, per germline (reference sequence). V was shortened by 4 bases and J by 10 bases, with 17 bases between the two germline ends.

This rearrangement joins TRBV30 to TRBJ1-5; tentative D call: TRBD1 (5 bases). CDR1 is GTSNPN and CDR2 is SVGIG in the germline V gene (reference sequence). CDR3 length: 14 residues. The V and J ends lost 1 base and 5 bases respectively, with 12 bases between them. The CDR3: CAWSGQKDHQPQHF. DNA for the CDR3: TGTGCCTGGAGTGGACAGAAGGATCATCAGCCCCAGCATTTT. Filled out from reference TRBV30 and TRBJ1-5, the complete variable domain reads SQTIHQWPATLVQPVGSPLSLECTVEGTSNPNLYWYRQAAGRGLQLLFYSVGIGQISSEVPQNLSASRPQDRQFILSSKKLLLSDSGFYLCAWSGQKDHQPQHFGDGTRLSIL.

This chain uses TRBV18 with TRBJ2-2, with D hard to call. Germline V gene data show CDR1 as KGHSH and CDR2 as LQKENI. Trimming pared 6 bases from V and 1 base from J, leaving 9 bases between. The CDR3 totals 14 residues. The CDR3 region is CASSPVGNTGELFF. The CDR3 region has the DNA TGTGCCAGCTCTCCGGTAGGGAACACCGGGGAGCTGTTTTTT.

The V and J genes are TRBV7-9 and TRBJ2-2, with 7 bases that match TRBD1. Trimming took 5 bases from V and 4 from J; bases not matched to a gene: 4. The CDR3 length is 14 residues. CDR1 and CDR2 (germline): SEHNR, FQNEAQ (reference sequence). CDR3 DNA: TGTGCCAGCAGCAGGACAGGAGCCACCGGGGAGCTGTTTTTT. Amino acids: CASSRTGATGELFF.

The V gene is TRBV18, the J gene TRBJ2-7; no firm D call. Germline V lookup: CDR1 KGHSH, CDR2 LQKENI. V was shortened by 6 bases and J by 0 bases, with 18 bases between the two germline ends. The CDR3 is 16 amino acids. CDR3 bases: TGTGCCAGCTCCTCCTTTGCTAGTCAGAGCTCCTACGAGCAGTACTTC. Residues: CASSSFASQSSYEQYF.

The chain recombines TRBV10-3 with TRBJ1-1, with D tentatively TRBD1 (5 bases). Trimming took off 8 bases at V and 5 bases at J, with 9 bases between the two ends. Germline CDR1 ENHRY, CDR2 SYGVKD. This CDR3 has 11 amino acids. The CDR3 loop reads CAIGSGTEAFF. For the CDR3, the DNA is TGTGCCATCGGGTCAGGGACTGAAGCTTTCTTT.

This clone has just one count. This sequence joins TRBV18 and TRBJ1-2; TRBD1 matches 7 bases. This CDR3 comprises 16 residues. CDR1 is KGHSH, CDR2 LQKENI, per germline. V shed 5 bases, J shed 2 bases, and the junction held 11 bases outside the gene matches. The CDR3 reads CASSSEGTADNYGYTF. The CDR3 coding sequence is TGTGCCAGCTCATCCGAGGGGACAGCCGACAACTATGGCTACACCTTC.

This chain connects TRBV4-3 to TRBJ2-7, with 13 bases fitting TRBD2. The germline V gene encodes CDR1 LGHNA and CDR2 YSLEER. V trimming: 4 bases; J trimming: 5 bases; junction bases outside the gene matches: 8. CDR3 length: 16 residues. The chain's CDR3 is CASSLGTSGIGHEQYF. Written as DNA, the CDR3 is TGCGCCAGCAGCCTCGGGACTAGCGGGATCGGCCACGAGCAGTACTTC.

The chain couples TRBV19 to TRBJ2-2, with D possibly being TRBD2 (5 bases). The CDR3 has 14 residues. With 4 bases removed from V and 4 bases from J, the gap between germline ends came to 10 bases. Looked up from germline, CDR1 is LNHDA and CDR2 is SQIVND (reference sequence). CDR3 sequence (DNA): TGTGCCAGTAGTAAGGCGAGGGTCACCGGGGAGCTGTTTTTT. Its translation: CASSKARVTGELFF.

The chain recombines TRBV27 with TRBJ1-2; D call uncertain. CDR1 MNHEY and CDR2 SMNVEV come from the germline V gene (reference sequence). The CDR3 is made up of 15 amino acids. The V end was cut by 4 bases, the J end by 0 bases, with 12 bases between. The CDR3 DNA follows: TGTGCCAGCAGTTCTCCTCCGACTTCTAACTATGGCTACACCTTC. Amino acid sequence: CASSSPPTSNYGYTF.

The genes are TRBV5-4 and TRBJ2-7, with 9 nucleotides matching TRBD1. CDR3 size: 15 residues. V shed 4 bases, J shed 6 bases, and the junction held 11 bases outside the gene matches. CDR1 is SGHNT and CDR2 is YYREEE in the germline V gene (reference sequence). The CDR3 reads CASSKDRGEGSEQYV. CDR3 DNA: TGTGCCAGCAGCAAAGACAGGGGGGAGGGATCCGAGCAGTACGTC.

The gene calls are TRBV5-1 and TRBJ1-1, with a tentative D call TRBD1 (5 bases). V was clipped by 4 bases and J by 5 bases, with 18 bases between them. Germline assignment: CDR1 SGHRS and CDR2 YFSETQ. The CDR3 totals 15 residues. CDR3 loop: CASSGEPAGLTEAFF. DNA for the CDR3: TGCGCCAGCAGCGGGGAGCCGGCAGGGCTGACTGAAGCTTTCTTT.

The chain carries TRBV7-9 and TRBJ1-1, with 8 bases that match TRBD1. Germline-derived CDR1 and CDR2 are SEHNR and FQNEAQ (reference sequence). This CDR3 comprises 18 residues. The trim removed 3 bases at V and 1 base at J, leaving 13 bases unmatched. The CDR3 reads CASSFSSGQGAGNTEAFF. CDR3 sequence (DNA): TGTGCCAGCAGCTTCTCTTCAGGGCAGGGGGCAGGGAACACTGAAGCTTTCTTT.